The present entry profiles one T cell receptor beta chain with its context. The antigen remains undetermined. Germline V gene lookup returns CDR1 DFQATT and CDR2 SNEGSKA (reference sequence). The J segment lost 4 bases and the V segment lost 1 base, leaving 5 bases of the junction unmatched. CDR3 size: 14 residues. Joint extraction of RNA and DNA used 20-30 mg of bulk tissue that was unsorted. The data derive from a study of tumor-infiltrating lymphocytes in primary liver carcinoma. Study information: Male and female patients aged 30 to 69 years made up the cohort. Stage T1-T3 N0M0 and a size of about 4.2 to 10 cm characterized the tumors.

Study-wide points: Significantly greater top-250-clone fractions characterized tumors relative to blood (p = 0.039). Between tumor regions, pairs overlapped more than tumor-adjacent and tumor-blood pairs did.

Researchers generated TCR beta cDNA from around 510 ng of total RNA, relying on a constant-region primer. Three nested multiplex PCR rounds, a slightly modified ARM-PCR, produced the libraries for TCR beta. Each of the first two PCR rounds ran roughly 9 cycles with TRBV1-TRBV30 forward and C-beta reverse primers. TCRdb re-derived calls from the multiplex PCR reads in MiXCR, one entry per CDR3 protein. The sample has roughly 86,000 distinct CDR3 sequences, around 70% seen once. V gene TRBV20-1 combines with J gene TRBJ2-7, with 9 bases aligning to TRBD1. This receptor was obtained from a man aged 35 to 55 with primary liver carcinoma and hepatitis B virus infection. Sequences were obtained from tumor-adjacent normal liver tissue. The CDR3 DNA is TGCAGTGCTAGAGGGACAGGGGATTGGTACGAGCAGTACTTC. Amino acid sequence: CSARGTGDWYEQYF.